A selection of T cell receptor beta chains follows, all from one sample in a study of technical replicates of blood from a few donors. Data came from immunoSEQ multiplex PCR; TCRdb stores just in-frame clones and leaves some out. The sample has some 80,000 clones, roughly 93% seen once. Sequencing was carried out using T cells isolated from PBMCs. The origin of the receptors is a human donor in good health. The CDR3 runs from the conserved cysteine through the conserved F or W. The D gene is left open where the match is weak. Only part of the rows carry a size: once, few, many, or a class if the clone is expanded.

D	size	V	J	DNA	CDR3
TRBD2	.	TRBV2	TRBJ2-7	TGTGCCAGCAGTGGCACTAGCGGGAGGGTGGGCGAGCAGTACTTC	CASSGTSGRVGEQYF
TRBD2	.	TRBV9	TRBJ2-5	TGTGCCAGCAGCGTAGATCCAGCGGGGTACCAAGAGACCCAGTACTTC	CASSVDPAGYQETQYF
.	.	TRBV5-6	TRBJ2-1	TGTGCCAGCAGCTTGGGGGGATCGATATCGACAGGGAGGCTAAAAAAGCAGTTCTTC	CASSLGGSISTGRLKKQFF
.	.	TRBV20-1	TRBJ2-7	TGCAGTGCTAACACAGGGTACGAGCAGTACTTC	CSANTGYEQYF
.	.	TRBV4-2	TRBJ2-7	TGTGCCAGCAGCCAAGGAATCGGGTACGAGCAGTACTTC	CASSQGIGYEQYF
.	.	TRBV18	TRBJ1-2	TGTGCCAGCTCGAGTACAGGGTATTCTGGCTACACCTTC	CASSSTGYSGYTF
.	.	TRBV7-3	TRBJ2-2	TGTGCCAGCAGCTTACTTCCCGGGGAGCTGTTTTTT	CASSLLPGELFF
TRBD2	.	TRBV29-1	TRBJ2-1	TGCAGCGTTGATTCAGCGGGAGCCGTGAATGAGCAGTTCTTC	CSVDSAGAVNEQFF
.	.	TRBV11-2	TRBJ2-7	TGTGCCAGCAGCTGGGACTTTTCATACGAGCAGTACTTC	CASSWDFSYEQYF
TRBD2	.	TRBV11-1	TRBJ2-1	TGTGCCAGCAGCACTTGGACTAGCAGGCTCTACAATGAGCAGTTCTTC	CASSTWTSRLYNEQFF
.	once	TRBV6-5	TRBJ1-1	TGTGCCAGCAGTTACTTGTTAGACACTGAAGCTTTCTTT	CASSYLLDTEAFF
.	.	TRBV30	TRBJ1-5	TGTGCCTGGAGTGAATACAATCAGCCCCAGCATTTT	CAWSEYNQPQHF
.	.	TRBV6-6	TRBJ1-1	TGTGCCAGCAGTTACTCGAGGGTAGCTGAAGCTTTCTTT	CASSYSRVAEAFF
.	.	TRBV27	TRBJ1-1	TGTGCCAGCACAACAGGGAACACTGAAGCTTTCTTT	CASTTGNTEAFF
TRBD1	.	TRBV11-3	TRBJ1-1	TGTGCCAGCAGCATAAGGACAGGGCTGAACACTGAAGCTTTCTTT	CASSIRTGLNTEAFF
.	.	TRBV10-1	TRBJ2-5	TGCGCCAGCAGTGGAGGAGAGACCCAGTACTTC	CASSGGETQYF
.	.	TRBV25-1	TRBJ1-1	TGTGCCAGCAGTAGACAGTTAAACACTGAAGCTTTCTTT	CASSRQLNTEAFF
.	.	TRBV5-4	TRBJ1-3	TGTGCCAGCAGCTTGGTGTCGAGCTCTGGAAACACCATATATTTT	CASSLVSSSGNTIYF
TRBD2	.	TRBV29-1	TRBJ2-3	TGCAGCGTTGTGGGGTGGGCGGGAGCAGATACGCAGTATTTT	CSVVGWAGADTQYF
TRBD2	.	TRBV30	TRBJ2-7	TGTGCCTGGAGTGTATACCCCGGGAGTCTAGCGGGAGGGGCGTACGAGCAGTACTTC	CAWSVYPGSLAGGAYEQYF
.	.	TRBV5-4	TRBJ2-7	TGTGCCAGCAGCCGTGCCCCGACCAGGTACGAGCAGTACTTC	CASSRAPTRYEQYF
.	.	TRBV18	TRBJ1-1	TGTGCCAGCTCACCTTACGGGGGTCGGAACACTGAAGCTTTCTTT	CASSPYGGRNTEAFF